This entry is about one T cell receptor beta chain. The antigen remains undetermined. V shed 6 bases and J shed 4 bases, with 21 bases lying between them. The CDR3 is 16 residues long. In germline, CDR1 is MNHEY, CDR2 SMNVEV (reference sequence). The sample belongs to a study of shared clonotypes between healthy human individuals. Notes on the study in general: Naive CD4 clonotypes overlapped across a handful of donors at roughly 4.5%. Generally, naive subsets came out with larger estimated richness than memory subsets.

In the study's own analysis: For the immunoSEQ data, sequences were junction-only without quality scores, so filtering differed. Here immunoSEQ multiplex PCR was the method, and the copy in TCRdb shows in-frame clones only, minus some. The V and J calls and the clone size are those of that table, but D and trimming were determined from the DNA. The data contain about 2.3 million clones, under 95% of them singletons. Subsets obtained from CD4+ cells comprised CD45RA+ naive and CD45RA-negative memory cells. The specimen sequenced was naive CD4+ T cells from PBMCs. Specified subset: CD45RA+ positively selected. The clonotype comes from a man between 18 and 35 years old in good health. Some clones in this sample may be carry-over from other donors' samples. The rearrangement links TRBV27 to TRBJ1-2; maybe TRBD1 (5 bases). The CDR3 sequence: CASSPWTGGLVYGYTF. The CDR3 region has the DNA TGTGCCAGCAGCCCATGGACCGGGGGACTGGTCTATGGCTACACCTTC.